These T cell receptor beta chains were read from a single sample in a study of CD8 T cells in Susac syndrome. TCRdb re-analysed the immunoSEQ multiplex PCR reads in MiXCR, keeping a single row per CDR3 protein. This sample yields about 120,000 distinct CDR3 sequences, of which around 90% are seen a single time; around 0.12% belongs to the top ten. The specimen was CD8+ T cells from PBMCs. These receptors were taken from a human donor in good health. Both conserved end residues are part of each CDR3. A D gene is named only where the DNA matches it firmly. Clone size is not always given. Where it is, it says once, few, many or a class for expanded clones.

>TRBJ2-3|-|TRBV6-2/TRBV6-3|-
CASSYSISAQYF
TGTGCCAGCAGTTACTCAATCAGCGCGCAGTATTTT
>TRBJ2-7|TRBD2|TRBV2|-
CASSSGGPAYEQYF
TGTGCCAGCAGTTCGGGGGGGCCGGCCTACGAGCAGTACTTC
>TRBJ2-2|TRBD1|TRBV7-2|-
CASSLGTGGAGELFF
TGTGCCAGCAGCTTAGGGACAGGGGGCGCCGGGGAGCTGTTTTTT
>TRBJ2-6|-|TRBV4-3|-
CASSQEGWVSHRTGANVLTF
TGCGCCAGCAGCCAAGAAGGGTGGGTCAGCCACCGGACTGGGGCCAACGTCCTGACTTTC
>TRBJ1-2|-|TRBV20-1|-
CSARDYGRRDYGYTF
TGCAGTGCTAGAGATTATGGGCGACGCGACTATGGCTACACCTTC
>TRBJ1-5|TRBD1|TRBV7-8|-
CASSVGQGRATGQPQHF
TGTGCCAGCAGCGTCGGACAGGGTCGGGCCACTGGGCAGCCCCAGCATTTT
>TRBJ1-1|-|TRBV19|-
CASSNTEAFF
TGTGCCAGTAGTAACACTGAAGCTTTCTTT
>TRBJ1-1|TRBD1|TRBV2|-
CASSGTGSTEAFF
TGTGCCAGCAGTGGGACAGGGAGTACTGAAGCTTTCTTT
>TRBJ2-1|-|TRBV12-3/TRBV12-4|-
CASSDGGDEQFF
TGTGCCAGCAGTGACGGGGGCGATGAGCAGTTCTTC
>TRBJ2-3|TRBD2|TRBV11-2|-
CASSLEGIGGGLPDTQYF
TGTGCCAGCAGCTTAGAGGGTATCGGGGGGGGCCTCCCAGATACGCAGTATTTT
>TRBJ1-2|TRBD1|TRBV7-3|-
CASSSSGGAGYGYTF
TGTGCCAGCAGCTCATCAGGGGGCGCCGGCTATGGCTACACCTTC
>TRBJ2-1|-|TRBV5-4|-
CASSLGGVISYNEQFF
TGTGCCAGCAGCTTAGGGGGAGTCATCTCCTACAATGAGCAGTTCTTC
>TRBJ1-1|-|TRBV7-3|-
CASSLQSSGDLEAFF
TGTGCCAGCAGCTTACAATCCTCAGGGGATCTGGAAGCTTTCTTT
>TRBJ2-7|-|TRBV29-1|-
CSVGQDYEQYF
TGCAGCGTGGGACAAGATTACGAGCAGTACTTC
>TRBJ2-7|TRBD1|TRBV20-1|-
CSARAPPLNRGGYEQYF
TGCAGTGCTAGAGCCCCACCCCTCAACAGGGGCGGCTACGAGCAGTACTTC
>TRBJ1-1|-|TRBV18|-
CASSPNPGWAEAFF
TGTGCCAGCTCACCTAACCCAGGGTGGGCTGAAGCTTTCTTT
>TRBJ2-1|-|TRBV7-3|once
CASSLWAVQSGSYNEQFF
TGTGCCAGCAGCTTATGGGCAGTTCAAAGCGGCTCCTACAATGAGCAGTTCTTC
>TRBJ2-1|TRBD1|TRBV29-1|-
CSGVLWDRAKNEQFF
TGCAGCGGAGTCTTGTGGGACAGGGCTAAAAATGAGCAGTTCTTC
>TRBJ1-4|TRBD1|TRBV20-1|-
CSARDQTGNEKLFF
TGCAGTGCTAGAGACCAGACAGGGAATGAAAAACTGTTTTTT
>TRBJ2-1|-|TRBV7-2|-
CASSLTRLEQFF
TGTGCCAGCAGCTTAACTCGGCTCGAGCAGTTCTTC
>TRBJ1-3|-|TRBV20-1|-
CSARWTGNTIYF
TGCAGTGCTAGGTGGACAGGAAACACCATATATTTT
>TRBJ2-2|TRBD1|TRBV15|-
CATSREDRRNTGELFF
TGTGCCACCAGCAGAGAGGACAGGAGGAACACCGGGGAGCTGTTTTTT
>TRBJ2-7|-|TRBV20-1|-
CSARDASTGTYEQYF
TGCAGTGCTAGAGATGCCTCTACCGGGACCTACGAGCAGTACTTC